One and the same sample provided the 12 T cell receptor beta chains below, sequenced in a study of blood T cell repertoires in COVID-19. The repertoire was sequenced with immunoSEQ multiplex PCR; TCRdb's copy has only in-frame clones and lacks some. Here the sample spans approximately 220,000 clones, about 90% being singletons. The sequenced sample was PBMCs or T cells enriched from blood (not recorded which). These TCRs come from a man aged 30-40 years who had been exposed to COVID-19.

The chain employs TRBV2 and TRBJ1-6, with TRBD1 identical over 8 bases. This CDR3 region has 16 residues. V lost 2 bases and J lost 6; bases outside the gene matches: 6. Germline-derived CDR1 and CDR2 are SNHLY and FYNNEI. CDR3: CASSELGQGSNSPLHF. In DNA, the CDR3 is TGTGCCAGCAGTGAACTTGGACAGGGATCTAATTCACCCCTCCACTTT.

The genes are TRBV7-9 and TRBJ1-3; possible D gene TRBD1, 5 bases. Germline CDR1 reads SEHNR; CDR2 reads FQNEAQ (reference sequence). Trimming pared 5 bases from V and 2 bases from J, leaving 10 bases between. The CDR3 covers 14 residues. CDR3: CASSPDSTGNTIYF. The CDR3, as DNA: TGTGCCAGCAGCCCCGACAGCACTGGAAACACCATATATTTT. Supplemented by reference TRBV7-9 and TRBJ1-3, the full variable domain reads DTGVSQNPRHKITKRGQNVTFRCDPISEHNRLYWYRQTLGQGPEFLTYFQNEAQLEKSRLLSDRFSAERPKGSFSTLEIQRTEQGDSAMYLCASSPDSTGNTIYFGEGSWLTVV.

The chain is built from TRBV5-6 and TRBJ2-2, with 9 bases fitting TRBD1. This CDR3 contains 15 residues. Germline CDR1 and CDR2: SGHDT and YYEEEE. J gave up 5 bases and V 0 bases, and 2 bases lay outside the gene matches. CDR3 nucleotide sequence: TGTGCCAGCAGCTTGGGGGACAGGGAGACCGGGGAGCTGTTTTTT. Amino acid sequence: CASSLGDRETGELFF.

The rearrangement uses TRBV4-1 and TRBJ1-5; TRBD1 might be the D (6 bases). This CDR3 region has 16 residues. Trimming cost V 0 bases and J 0 bases, with 9 bases left between them. CDR1 and CDR2 from the germline V gene are MGHRA and YSYEKL. CDR3 DNA: TGCGCCAGCAGCCAAGAGGTCAGGGGTAGCAATCAGCCCCAGCATTTT. It codes for CASSQEVRGSNQPQHF.

The J gene is TRBJ2-6, the V gene TRBV14; 7 positions match TRBD1. CDR3 length: 15 amino acids. Per germline, CDR1 SGHDN and CDR2 FVKESK. V gave up 4 bases and J gave up 2 bases; unmatched junction bases: 2. Here the CDR3 reads CASSLTGAGANVLTF. The CDR3 nucleotides are TGTGCCAGCAGCCTTACAGGGGCTGGGGCCAACGTCCTGACTTTC.

This chain links TRBV14 with TRBJ1-1, with D uncertain. With 0 bases removed from V and 5 bases from J, the gap between germline ends came to 7 bases. Germline CDR1 and CDR2: SGHDN and FVKESK. The CDR3 loop spans 13 amino acids. CDR3 loop: CASSQDFVTEAFF. DNA of the CDR3: TGTGCCAGCAGCCAAGATTTCGTAACTGAAGCTTTCTTT.

The chain carries TRBV19 and TRBJ1-5; perhaps TRBD1 as D (5 bases). Germline CDR1 and CDR2: LNHDA and SQIVND (reference sequence). The germline V and J ends were trimmed by 2 bases and 7 bases, with 15 bases remaining between them. The CDR3 covers 15 residues. CDR3 loop: CASSIISGGDQPQHF. For the CDR3, the DNA is TGTGCCAGTAGTATAATATCGGGAGGGGACCAGCCCCAGCATTTT.

The chain joins TRBV4-1 to TRBJ1-1; D is uncertain. Germline values: CDR1 MGHRA, CDR2 YSYEKL. The CDR3 covers 13 residues. V was shortened by 5 bases and J by 1 base, with 8 bases between the two germline ends. In DNA, the CDR3 is TGCGCCAGCAGCTTGAACTCGAACACTGAAGCTTTCTTT. Protein product: CASSLNSNTEAFF.

The rearrangement joins TRBV29-1 to TRBJ1-3; 7 bases align to TRBD1. Germline V gene data show CDR1 as SQVTM and CDR2 as ANQGSEA. J was trimmed by 0 bases and V by 7 bases; bases with no gene match: 6. CDR3 length equals 14 residues. The CDR3 DNA follows: TGCAGCGCTAAGACAGGGCACTCTGGAAACACCATATATTTT. Its protein product is CSAKTGHSGNTIYF.

The chain employs TRBV11-1 and TRBJ2-5; D gene unclear. Germline values: CDR1 SGHAT, CDR2 FQDESV (reference sequence). V was pared by 8 bases and J by 5 bases, with 12 bases between. The CDR3 runs to 12 residues. CDR3 region: CASGDLMETQYF. The CDR3, as DNA: TGTGCCAGCGGAGACCTAATGGAGACCCAGTACTTC.

The rearrangement uses TRBV30 and TRBJ1-1, with D possibly being TRBD1 (6 bases). In germline, CDR1 is GTSNPN, CDR2 SVGIG (reference sequence). With 3 bases removed from V and 3 bases from J, the gap between germline ends came to 11 bases. This CDR3 has 13 residues. The CDR3 DNA sequence: TGTGCCTGGAGCCAGGGGTATGACACTGAAGCTTTCTTT. Its protein is CAWSQGYDTEAFF.

The V and J genes are TRBV18 and TRBJ1-3; a possible D gene is TRBD1 (5 bases). Germline-derived CDR1 and CDR2 are KGHSH and LQKENI. V dropped 3 bases and J dropped 8 bases, with 14 bases sitting between them. The CDR3 runs to 14 residues. The CDR3 coding sequence is TGTGCCAGCTCACCTGGGCCCTCCAGGGACACCATATATTTT. Translation: CASSPGPSRDTIYF. Together with reference TRBV18 and TRBJ1-3, the CDR3 gives the full variable domain: NAGVMQNPRHLVRRRGQEARLRCSPMKGHSHVYWYRQLPEEGLKFMVYLQKENIIDESGMPKERFSAEFPKEGPSILRIQQVVRGDSAAYFCASSPGPSRDTIYFGEGSWLTVV.